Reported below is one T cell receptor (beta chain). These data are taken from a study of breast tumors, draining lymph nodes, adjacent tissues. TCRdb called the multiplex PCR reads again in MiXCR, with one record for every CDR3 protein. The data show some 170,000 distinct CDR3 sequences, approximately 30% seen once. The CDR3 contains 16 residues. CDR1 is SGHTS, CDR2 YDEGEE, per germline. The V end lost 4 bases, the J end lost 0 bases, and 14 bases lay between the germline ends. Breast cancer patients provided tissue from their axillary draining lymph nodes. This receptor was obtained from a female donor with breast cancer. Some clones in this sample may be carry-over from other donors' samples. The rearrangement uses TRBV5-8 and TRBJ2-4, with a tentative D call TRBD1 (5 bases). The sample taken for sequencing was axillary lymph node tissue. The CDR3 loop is CASSPGRGLAKNIQYF. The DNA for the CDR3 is TGTGCCAGCAGCCCGGGTAGGGGTTTAGCCAAAAACATTCAGTACTTC.